The 8 T cell receptor beta chains listed next were all sequenced from one sample in a study of blood T cells in healthy people across ages. Using a J-beta primer mix together with a sample-barcoded 5' primer, a second PCR was run for about 7 to 12 cycles. A single record per CDR3 protein comes from TCRdb applying MiXCR to the 5' RACE reads. The repertoire includes 1.4 million or so distinct CDR3 sequences, approximately 42% of them detected once, and about 4% sits in the top ten. The specimen was blood. Receptor source: a young woman in good health.

The CDR3 sequence: CASSLGEGSLSYEQYF. The CDR3 DNA follows: TGTGCCAGCAGCTTGGGAGAGGGGTCTCTCTCCTACGAGCAGTACTTC. This chain joins TRBV7-8 and TRBJ2-7; the D call may be TRBD1 or TRBD2 (5 bases each). Trimming took 3 bases from V and 0 from J, leaving 15 bases between them. There are 16 residues in the CDR3. The V gene's germline CDR1 is SGHVS and CDR2 FQNEAQ.

This clonotype came up once. A read error may be the cause here, since a much bigger clone is one base away. As the CDR3 is not closed by the conserved phenylalanine or tryptophan, this likely results from a read error. V is TRBV20-1 and J is TRBJ2-5; no definite D call. The J call may be in error: the DNA end matches TRBJ2-7 better. From germline, CDR1 is DFQATT and CDR2 SNEGSKA (reference sequence). CDR3 length: 12 amino acids. The CDR3 sequence: CSARGDFYEQYL. The CDR3 DNA sequence: TGCAGTGCTAGAGGTGATTTCTACGAGCAGTACTTA.

The chain is built from TRBV6-5 and TRBJ2-5; D is possibly TRBD1 (5 bases). This CDR3 comprises 14 residues. Germline CDR1 and CDR2: MNHEY and SVGAGI. Between the trimmed V and J ends, which lost 0 bases and 6 bases, there was a span of 11 bases. Here the CDR3 DNA reads TGTGCCAGCAGTTACTCGAGATTGGGGCAGACCCAGTACTTC. The encoded protein is CASSYSRLGQTQYF.

This clonotype was seen a few times. This chain uses TRBV4-1 with TRBJ1-5; possibly TRBD1 for D (5 bases). The CDR3 is made up of 18 amino acids. Trimming pared 1 base from V and 2 bases from J, leaving 18 bases between. Germline values: CDR1 MGHRA, CDR2 YSYEKL. The CDR3: CASSQVTGATFGNQPQHF. CDR3 coding DNA: TGCGCCAGCAGCCAAGTTACAGGCGCAACCTTTGGCAATCAGCCCCAGCATTTT.

There are a few counts of this clonotype. V gene TRBV12-3 or TRBV12-4 combines with J gene TRBJ2-4, with D perhaps assigned TRBD1 or TRBD2 (6 bases each). V lost 7 bases to trimming and J lost 6 bases, with 19 bases between them. The CDR3 runs to 15 residues. The CDR3 DNA is TGTGCCAGCACCAGAGGGGGGACAAACCCAAACATTCAGTACTTC. As protein: CASTRGGTNPNIQYF.

This clonotype was observed many times. The chain has TRBV7-2 and TRBJ1-1; the D is unclear. The CDR3 is 13 residues long. CDR1 is SGHTA, CDR2 FQGNSA, per germline. The ends were cut back, 3 bases at V and 3 bases at J, with 8 bases in the middle. CDR3 protein: CASSFSQDTEAFF. The CDR3 coding sequence is TGTGCCAGCAGCTTTAGCCAGGACACTGAAGCTTTCTTT.

Comments on this clonotype: An end of the junction differs from the germline gene, which may be a read error. The chain uses TRBV28 and TRBJ2-1, with D possibly matching TRBD1 (6 bases). The CDR3 spans 16 residues. The germline V gene encodes CDR1 MDHEN and CDR2 SYDVKM. The CDR3 DNA sequence: TGTGCCGGCAGCTCCTTTCAGGGGAGCTCCTACAATGAGCAGTTCTTC. It is translated as CAGSSFQGSSYNEQFF.

CDR3 in DNA: TGCAGCGTTGAAAAAGGGGCGGGAGGGCCCATTGAGCAGTTCTTC. This gives the protein CSVEKGAGGPIEQFF. The rearrangement links TRBV29-1 to TRBJ2-1, with TRBD2 matching 9 bases. This CDR3 is built from 15 residues. J lost 9 bases, V lost 2 bases, and 11 bases had no gene match. Per germline, CDR1 SQVTM and CDR2 ANQGSEA.